The 30 T cell receptor beta chains given below trace back to one sample, sequenced in a study of shared clonotypes between healthy human individuals. Selected positively for CCR7 and CD45RO-negative, naive CD8 cells excluded terminally differentiated effector memory CD45RA+ cells. Only in-frame clones appear in the TCRdb table, and some are missing; sequencing was by immunoSEQ multiplex PCR. The profile shows hundreds of thousands of clones, 95% to 97% of them singletons. The material sequenced was naive CD8+ T cells sorted from blood. These receptors were obtained from a woman in her 30s in good health.

The chain uses TRBV5-6 and TRBJ2-2; 7 bases map to TRBD1. The CDR3 has 13 residues. The germline V gene has CDR1 SGHDT and CDR2 YYEEEE. Losses at the gene ends were 5 bases for V and 6 bases for J; bases not matched to a gene: 4. The CDR3 nucleotides read TGTGCCAGCAGTGATCAGGGGGCCGGGGAGCTGTTTTTT. Protein: CASSDQGAGELFF.

The CDR3 region has the DNA TGTGCCAGTAGTGGACTAGCGGGAGTGGGAGATACGCAGTATTTT. Protein product: CASSGLAGVGDTQYF. The V gene is TRBV19, the J gene TRBJ2-3; 13 bases align to TRBD2. The CDR3 sequence is 15 residues long. Germline V gene data show CDR1 as LNHDA and CDR2 as SQIVND (reference sequence). Unmatched junction bases numbered 4, after V lost 5 bases and J lost 5 bases. Variable domain in full (rest from reference TRBV19 and TRBJ2-3): DGGITQSPKYLFRKEGQNVTLSCEQNLNHDAMYWYRQDPGQGLRLIYYSQIVNDFQKGDIAEGYSVSREKKESFPLTVTSAQKNPTAFYLCASSGLAGVGDTQYFGPGTRLTVL.

CDR3 coding DNA: TGTGCCAGCAGTGATTTCGGGGATGAGCAGTTCTTC. Its translation is CASSDFGDEQFF. The rearrangement uses TRBV6-1 and TRBJ2-1; D might be TRBD2 (5 bases). The germline V gene encodes CDR1 MNHNS and CDR2 SASEGT. The V end lost 3 bases, the J end lost 8 bases, and 8 bases lay between the germline ends. The CDR3 sequence is 12 residues long.

This sequence joins TRBV2 and TRBJ2-5; TRBD1 might be the D (6 bases). Germline assignment: CDR1 SNHLY and CDR2 FYNNEI. Between the trimmed V and J ends, which lost 2 bases and 2 bases, there was a span of 12 bases. CDR3 length equals 15 residues. In DNA form, the CDR3 reads TGTGCCAGCAGTGAACCCGACAGGCCGCAAGAGACCCAGTACTTC. Translation gives CASSEPDRPQETQYF.

The genes are TRBV5-6 and TRBJ2-6; a possible D gene is TRBD2 (6 bases). With 2 bases removed from V and 3 bases from J, the gap between germline ends came to 18 bases. Germline CDR1 SGHDT, CDR2 YYEEEE. The CDR3 spans 18 residues. CDR3 DNA sequence: TGTGCCAGCAGCTTCGCTGGAGTTTGGGGGGATGGGGCCAACGTCCTGACTTTC. It is translated as CASSFAGVWGDGANVLTF. The full variable domain, rest sourced from reference TRBV5-6 and TRBJ2-6, is DAGVTQSPTHLIKTRGQQVTLRCSPKSGHDTVSWYQQALGQGPQFIFQYYEEEERQRGNFPDRFSGHQFPNYSSELNVNALLLGDSALYLCASSFAGVWGDGANVLTFGAGSRLTVL.

This clone has only one observation. The chain uses TRBV27 and TRBJ1-4, with D possibly TRBD1 on 5 matching bases. The length of the CDR3 is 14 residues. Trimming cost V 5 bases and J 6 bases, with 13 bases left between them. Per the germline V gene, CDR1 is MNHEY and CDR2 is SMNVEV (reference sequence). CDR3 in amino acids: CASSPSGGYEKLFF. Here the CDR3 DNA reads TGTGCCAGCAGTCCCTCCGGGGGGTATGAAAAACTGTTTTTT.

The V and J genes are TRBV5-4 and TRBJ2-2; 7 bases are shared with TRBD1. V gave up 0 bases and J gave up 9 bases; unmatched junction bases: 2. Germline assignment: CDR1 SGHNT and CDR2 YYREEE (reference sequence). CDR3 length: 13 amino acids. This CDR3 is CASSLEGAWELFF. The CDR3, as DNA: TGTGCCAGCAGCTTGGAGGGGGCCTGGGAGCTGTTTTTT.

The V call is TRBV27, the J call TRBJ2-1; 13 bases are shared with TRBD2. J was trimmed by 7 bases and V by 5 bases; bases with no gene match: 5. Germline V CDR1 and CDR2: MNHEY, SMNVEV (reference sequence). This CDR3 is built from 15 residues. CDR3 coding DNA: TGTGCCAGCAGTCCGGGACTAGCGGGAATGAATGAGCAGTTCTTC. This sequence encodes CASSPGLAGMNEQFF.

This chain joins TRBV11-2 and TRBJ2-7; perhaps TRBD2 as D (6 bases). CDR1 is SGHAT, CDR2 FQNNGV, per germline. CDR3 length equals 13 residues. The V end lost 1 base, the J end lost 4 bases, and 8 bases lay between the germline ends. CDR3: CASSLGGRYEQYF. The CDR3 DNA reads as TGTGCCAGCAGCTTAGGGGGGAGGTACGAGCAGTACTTC.

CDR3 amino acids: CASSEDRGNQPQHF. For the CDR3, the DNA is TGTGCCAGCAGTGAAGACAGGGGGAATCAGCCCCAGCATTTT. The chain is built from TRBV25-1 and TRBJ1-5, with 9 bases matching TRBD1. Germline CDR1 is MGHDK and CDR2 is SYGVNS. V dropped 2 bases and J dropped 4; count of bases not matched to a gene: 0. The CDR3 runs 14 residues.

The genes are TRBV13 and TRBJ2-1; 8 bases are shared with TRBD1. The CDR3 covers 15 residues. Germline CDR1 reads PRHDT; CDR2 reads FYEKMQ (reference sequence). With 5 bases clipped from V and 3 bases from J, the junction kept 6 bases outside the gene matches. The CDR3 region is CASSRAGTGYNEQFF. The DNA of the CDR3 is TGTGCCAGCAGCCGAGCCGGGACAGGCTACAATGAGCAGTTCTTC.

Note on this clone: This specimen includes other DNA sequences encoding the same CDR3. The chain links TRBV27 to TRBJ2-2; perhaps TRBD1 as D (5 bases). Trimming removed 6 bases from V and 6 bases from J, with 5 bases in between. Germline V CDR1 and CDR2: MNHEY, SMNVEV (reference sequence). This CDR3 region has 11 residues. CDR3 protein: CASRGAGELFF. In nucleotides, the CDR3 is TGTGCCAGCAGAGGGGCCGGGGAGCTGTTTTTT.

This sequence joins TRBV6-5 and TRBJ2-5, with a weak D call TRBD2 (6 bases). Germline V gene lookup returns CDR1 MNHEY and CDR2 SVGAGI. The CDR3 contains 14 residues. Trimming cost V 7 bases and J 10 bases, with 22 bases left between them. The CDR3 sequence: CASTEEGLAGSQYF. The CDR3 DNA reads TGTGCCAGCACGGAGGAAGGGCTAGCCGGGAGCCAGTACTTC.

The genes are TRBV27 and TRBJ2-1; perhaps TRBD2 as D (5 bases). Trimming removed 0 bases at V and 8 bases at J, with 14 bases between. The germline CDR1 and CDR2 sequences are MNHEY and SMNVEV (reference sequence). This CDR3 has 15 amino acids. In DNA, the CDR3 is TGTGCCAGCAGTTTATCCGGCGCCCCTAGCTATGAGCAGTTCTTC. It translates to CASSLSGAPSYEQFF.

The chain joins TRBV19 to TRBJ1-1; D perhaps matches TRBD1 (5 bases). The CDR3 runs 13 residues. Trimming shortened V by 10 bases and J by 1 base, and 13 bases separated the two germline ends. Germline values: CDR1 LNHDA, CDR2 SQIVND (reference sequence). CDR3 region: CATAGDWNTEAFF. Here the CDR3 DNA reads TGTGCCACCGCGGGGGACTGGAACACTGAAGCTTTCTTT.

This clone was observed a single time. The chain has TRBV6-5 and TRBJ1-2; weak D call: TRBD1 (6 bases). Germline-derived CDR1 and CDR2 are MNHEY and SVGAGI. The CDR3 sequence is 12 residues long. The germline V and J ends were trimmed by 7 bases and 6 bases, with 12 bases remaining between them. DNA of the CDR3: TGTGCCAGCAACGGGGGGCTGGATGGCTACACCTTC. Its translation: CASNGGLDGYTF.

In this sample, this clone turned up once. V is TRBV11-2 and J is TRBJ2-1; the D is unclear. CDR3 length: 13 amino acids. Germline assignment: CDR1 SGHAT and CDR2 FQNNGV. V was shortened by 2 bases and J by 8 bases, with 10 bases between the two germline ends. The CDR3 sequence is CASSLPNSHEQFF. In DNA, the CDR3 is TGTGCCAGCAGCTTACCTAACTCCCATGAGCAGTTCTTC.

The chain combines TRBV14 with TRBJ2-4; no firm D call. Looked up from germline, CDR1 is SGHDN and CDR2 is FVKESK. The CDR3 totals 11 residues. Trimming took off 4 bases at V and 6 bases at J, with 4 bases between the two ends. The CDR3 region is CASSRGNIQYF. In nucleotides, the CDR3 is TGTGCCAGCAGCCGGGGAAACATTCAGTACTTC. The entire variable domain, with the rest obtained from reference TRBV14 and TRBJ2-4, is as follows: EAGVTQFPSHSVIEKGQTVTLRCDPISGHDNLYWYRRVMGKEIKFLLHFVKESKQDESGMPNNRFLAERTGGTYSTLKVQPAELEDSGVYFCASSRGNIQYFGAGTRLSVL.

The V gene is TRBV5-6, the J gene TRBJ1-2, with TRBD1 identical over 8 bases. Germline lookup yields CDR1 SGHDT and CDR2 YYEEEE. This CDR3 has 14 amino acids. V shed 4 bases and J 4 bases; nucleotides not matched to a gene: 6. As DNA, the CDR3 is TGTGCCAGCAGCCCAGGGGGCTTGGGCTATGGCTACACCTTC. This sequence encodes CASSPGGLGYGYTF.

The CDR3 DNA sequence: TGTGCCAGCAGACATGTACGACAGGGGGCGTTCAATGAGCAGTTCTTC. This encodes CASRHVRQGAFNEQFF. The chain is built from TRBV5-8 and TRBJ2-1; TRBD1 matches at 10 bases. Germline V gives CDR1 SGHTS, CDR2 YDEGEE. The CDR3 contains 16 residues. V lost 5 bases to trimming and J lost 6 bases; unmatched junction nucleotides: 11.

The V and J genes are TRBV28 and TRBJ2-2; possible D gene TRBD2, 5 bases. Trimming took 5 bases from V and 6 from J, leaving 10 bases between them. Germline assignment: CDR1 MDHEN and CDR2 SYDVKM. The CDR3 has 13 amino acids. The CDR3 sequence is CASSISVAGELFF. The DNA for the CDR3 is TGTGCCAGCAGTATTAGCGTTGCCGGGGAGCTGTTTTTT.

The V gene is TRBV9, the J gene TRBJ2-1, with TRBD2 identical over 12 bases. V lost 0 bases to trimming and J lost 8 bases; unmatched junction nucleotides: 3. This CDR3 contains 15 residues. Germline CDR1 reads SGDLS; CDR2 reads YYNGEE. The CDR3 loop is CASSVVGTSGHEQFF. The CDR3 region has the DNA TGTGCCAGCAGCGTAGTAGGGACTAGCGGGCATGAGCAGTTCTTC.

The chain combines TRBV2 with TRBJ1-2; D is undetermined. The germline gives CDR1 SNHLY, CDR2 FYNNEI. The CDR3 consists of 14 residues. V was cut by 0 bases and J by 7 bases, with 12 bases left in between. This chain's CDR3 is CASSEALRGGGYTF. The CDR3 bases are TGTGCCAGCAGTGAAGCGCTTCGGGGTGGTGGCTACACCTTC. The entire variable domain, with the rest obtained from reference TRBV2 and TRBJ1-2, is as follows: EPEVTQTPSHQVTQMGQEVILRCVPISNHLYFYWYRQILGQKVEFLVSFYNNEISEKSEIFDDQFSVERPDGSNFTLKIRSTKLEDSAMYFCASSEALRGGGYTFGSGTRLTVV.

This clone occurred once. This CDR3 is also generated by other DNA sequences in the sample. This chain uses TRBV27 with TRBJ2-1; maybe TRBD2 (5 bases). The V end lost 3 bases, the J end lost 0 bases, and 6 bases lay between the germline ends. The CDR3 contains 14 residues. Germline CDR1 MNHEY, CDR2 SMNVEV (reference sequence). The CDR3 DNA follows: TGTGCCAGCAGTTTGGGAGTCTCCTACAATGAGCAGTTCTTC. This sequence encodes CASSLGVSYNEQFF.

CDR3 bases: TGCGCCAGCAGCCATGTCGAGGGGCCCGGGAAGACTGAAGCTTTCTTT. It specifies CASSHVEGPGKTEAFF. V gene TRBV4-1 combines with J gene TRBJ1-1; the D gene is possibly TRBD1 (5 bases). Trimming stripped 3 bases from V and 5 bases from J, with 19 bases between. The CDR3 is made up of 16 amino acids. In germline, CDR1 is MGHRA, CDR2 YSYEKL.

This sequence joins TRBV28 and TRBJ2-7; D unresolved. Trimming removed 8 bases from V and 5 bases from J, with 10 bases in between. CDR3 length: 11 residues. The V gene's germline CDR1 is MDHEN and CDR2 SYDVKM. In DNA, the CDR3 is TGTGCCAGCGTATATGACAACGAGCAGTACTTC. It yields the protein CASVYDNEQYF. The full variable domain, its missing parts supplied by reference TRBV28 and TRBJ2-7, is DVKVTQSSRYLVKRTGEKVFLECVQDMDHENMFWYRQDPGLGLRLIYFSYDVKMKEKGDIPEGYSVSREKKERFSLILESASTNQTSMYLCASVYDNEQYFGPGTRLTVT.

The rearrangement uses TRBV18 and TRBJ1-3; no clear D gene. The V gene lost 0 bases and the J gene lost 10 bases, with 7 bases spanning the gap. This CDR3 spans 12 amino acids. CDR1 is KGHSH and CDR2 is LQKENI in the germline V gene. The CDR3 sequence: CASSPPEGTIYF. The CDR3 region has the DNA TGTGCCAGCTCACCACCGGAGGGTACCATATATTTT.

This clone is a singleton in its sample. The V and J genes are TRBV4-1 and TRBJ1-1; 10 positions match TRBD1. The V gene's germline CDR1 is MGHRA and CDR2 YSYEKL. The J segment lost 3 bases and the V segment lost 4 bases, leaving 5 bases of the junction unmatched. This CDR3 is built from 15 residues. For the CDR3, the DNA is TGCGCCAGCAGCCGGCGACAGGGGGCGGACACTGAAGCTTTCTTT. Translated: CASSRRQGADTEAFF.

The chain recombines TRBV27 with TRBJ2-7; possibly TRBD1 or TRBD2 for D (5 bases each). This CDR3 contains 14 residues. Germline CDR1 and CDR2: MNHEY and SMNVEV (reference sequence). The V gene lost 4 bases and the J gene lost 4 bases, with 14 bases spanning the gap. The CDR3 sequence: CASSSPGGTYEQYF. For the CDR3, the DNA is TGTGCCAGCAGTTCGCCTGGGGGAACTTACGAGCAGTACTTC.

The chain joins TRBV2 to TRBJ1-3; the match to TRBD1 covers 9 bases. The CDR3 contains 16 residues. The V gene's germline CDR1 is SNHLY and CDR2 FYNNEI. With 4 bases clipped from V and 0 bases from J, the junction kept 4 bases outside the gene matches. CDR3 region: CASSGETGGSGNTIYF. In DNA form, the CDR3 reads TGTGCCAGCAGTGGGGAGACAGGGGGCTCTGGAAACACCATATATTTT. The entire variable domain, with the rest obtained from reference TRBV2 and TRBJ1-3, is as follows: EPEVTQTPSHQVTQMGQEVILRCVPISNHLYFYWYRQILGQKVEFLVSFYNNEISEKSEIFDDQFSVERPDGSNFTLKIRSTKLEDSAMYFCASSGETGGSGNTIYFGEGSWLTVV.